This note documents a single T cell receptor beta chain sequence. This clone's antigen is unknown. The data stem from a study of cytomegalovirus exposure and HLA in healthy donors (dated by TCRdb to the late 2010s). With respect to the entire study: An earlier analysis of approximately 640 of the donors reported 250 to 300 Gb of sequence data and about 100 million unique TCR beta sequences from roughly 200 million T cells. An early release covering approximately 600 HLA-typed donors comprised approximately 300 gigabases of sequencing data and tens of millions of unique TCR sequences. Of the approximately 400 genotyped donors, less than 85% were placed in the genetic ancestry cluster associated with self-reported Caucasian donors. The study was designed to test whether signatures of past pathogen exposure could be identified by cataloging public T cell receptors. The study used immunosequencing to profile the T cell repertoires of more than 650 subjects and linked those repertoires to cytomegalovirus serostatus. Along with the roughly 710-subject first cohort, a separate validation cohort of 120 different subjects was used. To predict cytomegalovirus infection status, the study brought together high-throughput TCR immunosequencing, statistical association of individual TCRs with disease status, and machine learning. To study patterns of TCR occurrence, a later analysis re-analyzed previously published TCR beta repertoires from around 670 donors and added high-resolution HLA genotyping. In the later analysis, no new phenotypic data were used to find candidate immune exposures; instead, reliance was placed on TCR beta sequences and their occurrence across donors. An earlier analysis of several hundred of the donors applied high-throughput TCR beta sequencing to assess whether each TCR beta V gene segment acted as functional or pseudogenic. Donor age, sex, ethnicity and CMV serostatus were collected together with the repertoire data. A later genetic analysis used genome-wide SNP genotypes for about 60% of the roughly 700 donors, treating that subset as a discovery cohort. Every discovery cohort repertoire had been produced on one sequencing platform. HLA typing covered class I and class II loci at four-digit resolution. Typing coverage differed by locus: A, B, C, DRB1 and DQB1 were typed in roughly 620-640 donors, DQA1 in approximately 520, DPA1 in around 580, and DPB1 in around 490. A handful of DR-DQ haplotypes were handled as single units for association and clustering because linkage in the cohort was strong. Across around 400 genotyped donors of the cohort, an average of about 200,000 unique TCR beta nucleotide sequences per donor were sequenced, and roughly 18% of those sequences were non-productive.

The library was made by the immunoSEQ multiplex PCR assay. For the multiplex PCR, a mixture combining 60 forward primers for TCR Vbeta segments and 13 reverse primers for TCR Jbeta segments was used. Amplification of the CDR3 region of rearranged TCR beta genes was performed with a multiplex PCR assay on genomic DNA. On the Illumina HiSeq System, the amplified TCR beta libraries were sequenced as 87-base-pair reads. The original pipeline was this. A later analysis counted about 80 million unique TCR beta chains across the 666 repertoires, and roughly 10 million of these chains were shared by at least two donors. To remove PCR and sequencing errors, raw reads were error-corrected and collapsed into unique sequences using a nearest-neighbor algorithm that merged closely related sequences. To assign V, D and J gene segments, CDR3 sequences were aligned to IMGT reference sequences. For a sequence to be retained, a match of at least six nucleotides was required to both a V gene segment and a J gene segment. A rearrangement counted as productive if the CDR3 had no stop codons and remained in frame with V and J, and every other rearrangement counted as non-productive. CDR3 was defined by IMGT convention, running from the second conserved V-encoded cysteine to the conserved J-encoded phenylalanine. The earlier analysis of about 530 of the donors excluded any sequence lacking an unambiguous match to a single V gene segment. In an earlier analysis of more than 500 of the donors, a V segment was called functional when productive rearrangements were above 56.7%, and segregating when the standard deviation between donors exceeded 5%. A statistical classification framework was built to diagnose cytomegalovirus status from the catalog of TCR beta chain sequences. A later analysis assigned V and J genes by comparing TCR nucleotide sequences with IMGT/GENE-DB human TR gene sequences. A later analysis assigned CDR3 sequences and most-parsimonious VDJ recombination scenarios with the TCRdist pipeline. In a later analysis, every TCR beta chain was defined by the combination of its CDR3 amino acid sequence and its V-gene family, and reads without a unique V-gene family were dropped. A later analysis removed 450 to 600 highly shared, low-generation-probability nucleotide sequences to deal with suspected cross-contamination and a sequencing artifact. A later analysis calculated a clonal expansion index for each public chain from normalized within-repertoire ranks of inferred template counts. Generation probabilities in a later analysis came from a VDJ recombination model fitted to out-of-frame rearrangements, and those results were checked against IGoR. Hypergeometric tests were used in a later analysis to score TCR-TCR, TCR-HLA and TCR-CMV co-occurrence, with a repertoire-size bias correction applied to the TCR pairs. False discovery rates were estimated in a later analysis by permuting HLA or CMV assignments 20 times. In a later analysis, co-occurring TCRs were grouped using DBSCAN, and TCRdist sequence similarity was added for clustering within HLA-allele-positive subsets. Repertoires with fewer than 30,000 or more than 120,000 public chains were left out of co-occurrence clustering, as were several repertoires with anomalous nucleotide sharing. TCRdb holds this immuneACCESS table with in-frame rearrangements only. Some clones are missing; in checked studies, unresolved V genes explain under half, and the rest has no known cause. Clone size and the V and J calls come from that table; the DNA yielded D and trimming. The table of this sample itemizes more than 100,000 clones. The ten biggest clones cover around 1.5% of the sample.

The CDR3 goes from the cysteine to the phenylalanine over 15 residues. The retained sequence is limited to the CDR3, 45 bases, with the frame set at the first base. Deletion took 6 bases off V and 2 bases off J, with a span of 17 bases between the germline ends. The germline V gene gives CDR1 as SQVTM and CDR2 as ANQGSEA. The study at large found these results: An earlier analysis of some 560 of the donors showed that most TCR beta V segments appeared in productive rearrangements either about 87% or about 30% of the time, which broadly matched IMGT annotations. Only TCR beta chains were sequenced in this cohort, and the absence of alpha or paired-chain data limited detectable features. Compared with equally common non-associated chains, HLA-associated TCR beta chains in a later analysis were more clonally expanded and had lower generation probabilities. Because some donors lacked HLA typing at each locus, the association tests relied only on the typed subset. The authors suggested that the approach could potentially be extended to other disease states and immunological phenotypes. In a later analysis, several top co-occurrence clusters were reported to appear linked to parvovirus B19, influenza, CMV and Epstein-Barr virus. According to a later analysis, most CMV-associated TCR beta chains appeared to be HLA-restricted, and the HLA associations seemed to be driven largely by CMV exposure. A group of highly shared sequence variants was considered likely to be a technical artifact of the sequencing pipeline. While some public TCRs were present in many individuals, most TCR sequences turned up only very rarely across donors. A further reported finding was that TCR beta sequences accurately predicted the HLA-A and HLA-B alleles for most subjects in the first cohort. Because counts were too low, about 18 rarely observed V segments, including chromosome 9 orphons, were left out of the earlier analysis of 500 to 750 of the donors. Compared with the approximately 600-donor mean, donors in an Asian-associated ancestry cluster had fewer N-insertions in productive TCRs, according to a later genetic analysis. In a later analysis, around 17,000 TCR beta sequences were associated with specific HLA alleles at a false discovery rate of 0.05. Assigning TCR associations to individual alleles was difficult when HLA alleles, especially DR and DQ, strongly co-occurred. Some IMGT-functional V segments, including TRBV6-2 and TRBV6-3, could not be told apart with the 87-base-pair reads, so those segments were excluded. Cytomegalovirus status was reported to be diagnosed by the classifier with high specificity and sensitivity in both the original and validation cohorts. Sequencing depth was assumed to be roughly uniform across donors in the presence/absence analyses, though that assumption may not hold. Linkage disequilibrium might explain the correlated functional status among segregating V segments, but an unknown experimental factor could not be ruled out. In the study, 164 TCR beta chains were listed as associated with cytomegalovirus. CMV serostatus was the only immune exposure information available for the cohort. In vitro tests confirmed that a few of the cytomegalovirus-associated TCR beta chains recognize cytomegalovirus antigens. A later genetic analysis associated a missense DCLRE1C variant with V-gene and J-gene trimming of TCR beta chains, and an independent cohort replicated the association. According to a later analysis, TCR association rates differed among HLA loci, with DRB1 alleles showing the most associated TCRs and HLA-C alleles showing the fewest.

The cohort was made up of 650 to 700 healthy bone marrow donors. All cohort members were sampled while nominally healthy, although unrecorded immune exposures were likely present. The donor was CMV seronegative and belonged to the group of 352 seronegative cohort members. A peripheral blood sample was collected from each donor, and TCR beta sequencing was performed on peripheral blood mononuclear cells. The Qiagen DNeasy Blood Extraction Kit was used to extract genomic DNA from the blood cell samples. The chain was built from TRBV29-1 and TRBJ2-4; a tentative D call is TRBD2 (6 bases match). The sample was PBMCs. The clonotype originates from a middle-aged woman in good health and CMV-seronegative. CDR3 protein: CSVRSAGSSKNIQYF. The sequence in DNA is TGCAGCGTCCGCTCCGCGGGGAGCTCCAAAAACATTCAGTACTTC. Beyond the CDR3, the reference TRBV29-1 and TRBJ2-4 genes provide the residues; the full variable domain reads: SAVISQKPSRDICQRGTSLTIQCQVDSQVTMMFWYRQQPGQSLTLIATANQGSEATYESGFVIDKFPISRPNLTFSTLTVSNMSPEDSSIYLCSVRSAGSSKNIQYFGAGTRLSVL.